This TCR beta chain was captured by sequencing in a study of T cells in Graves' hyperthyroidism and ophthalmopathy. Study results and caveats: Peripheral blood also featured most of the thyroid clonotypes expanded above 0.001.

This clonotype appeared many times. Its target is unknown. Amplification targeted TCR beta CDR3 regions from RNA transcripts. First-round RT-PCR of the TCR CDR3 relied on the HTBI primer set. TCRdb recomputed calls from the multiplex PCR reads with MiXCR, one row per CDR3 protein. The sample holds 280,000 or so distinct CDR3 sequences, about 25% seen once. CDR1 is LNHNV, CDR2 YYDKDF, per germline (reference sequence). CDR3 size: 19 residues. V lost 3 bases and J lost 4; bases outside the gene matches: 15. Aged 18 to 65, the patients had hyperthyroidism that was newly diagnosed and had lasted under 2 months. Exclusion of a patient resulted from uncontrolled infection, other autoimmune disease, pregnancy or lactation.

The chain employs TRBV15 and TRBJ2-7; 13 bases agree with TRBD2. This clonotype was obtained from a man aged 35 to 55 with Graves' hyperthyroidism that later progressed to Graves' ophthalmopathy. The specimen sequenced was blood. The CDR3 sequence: CATSSPERPGLAGRYEQYF. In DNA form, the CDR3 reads TGTGCCACCAGCAGCCCGGAACGACCGGGACTAGCGGGGAGATACGAGCAGTACTTC. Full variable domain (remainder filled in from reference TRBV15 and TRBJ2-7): DAMVIQNPRYQVTQFGKPVTLSCSQTLNHNVMYWYQQKSSQAPKLLFHYYDKDFNNEADTPDNFQSRRPNTSFCFLDIRSPGLGDTAMYLCATSSPERPGLAGRYEQYFGPGTRLTVT.